The clone carrying this TCR beta chain was picked up many times. The antigen is not known. The library targeted TCRbeta and was prepared with unique molecular identifiers. TCRdb processed the PCR reads anew with MiXCR; each CDR3 protein has one entry. The sample shows around 450,000 distinct CDR3 sequences, 10% to 13% of them seen only once. These data come from a study of T-cell reconstitution after alpha-beta-depleted transplantation in children. Study-level results: At day 60, the high TCRbeta diversity found in some patients originated from recipient T cells and thymic progenitors that had survived. A year post-transplant, T-cell counts and diversity derived mostly from newly produced T cells. Several hundred expanded graft clones reportedly gave rise to the alpha-beta T cells present about two months after transplant.

The clonotype originates from a child aged 2 to 10 with inherited bone marrow failure, due to receive a stem cell transplant. Specimen: PBMCs, collected before TCRalphabeta/CD19-depleted stem cell transplant.

CDR3 region: CASRAGASGSYEQYF. The CDR3 DNA follows: TGTGCCAGCAGAGCGGGGGCTAGCGGGTCCTACGAGCAGTACTTC. The V call is TRBV6-1, the J call TRBJ2-7; TRBD2 agrees at 8 bases. The CDR3 has 15 amino acids. After removal of 6 bases from V and 1 base from J, the junction contained 8 bases not matched to a gene. CDR1 and CDR2 (germline): MNHNS, SASEGT.